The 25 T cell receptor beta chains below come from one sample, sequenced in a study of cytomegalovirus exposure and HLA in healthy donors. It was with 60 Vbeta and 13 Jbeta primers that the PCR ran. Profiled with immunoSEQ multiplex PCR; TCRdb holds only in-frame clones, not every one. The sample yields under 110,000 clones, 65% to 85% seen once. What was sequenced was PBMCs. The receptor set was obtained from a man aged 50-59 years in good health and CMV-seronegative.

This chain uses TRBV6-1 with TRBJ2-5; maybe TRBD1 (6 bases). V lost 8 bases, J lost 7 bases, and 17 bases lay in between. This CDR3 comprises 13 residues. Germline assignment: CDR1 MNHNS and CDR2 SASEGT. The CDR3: CASLGAGAGTQYF. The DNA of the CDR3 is TGTGCCAGCTTGGGGGCAGGGGCGGGGACCCAGTACTTC.

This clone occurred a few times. This chain's CDR3 is CASRGARGLGQPQHF. CDR3 nucleotide sequence: TGTGCCAGCAGGGGGGCCAGGGGGCTGGGTCAGCCCCAGCATTTT. The chain combines TRBV28 with TRBJ1-5; 8 positions agree with TRBD1. CDR1 and CDR2 from the germline V gene are MDHEN and SYDVKM. J gave up 6 bases and V 6 bases, and 10 bases lay outside the gene matches. This CDR3 has 15 residues.

The CDR3 protein is CASSLLQGKAQYF. The CDR3 nucleotides are TGTGCCAGCAGCTTATTACAGGGAAAGGCCCAGTACTTC. The rearrangement uses TRBV7-3 and TRBJ2-5, with a possible D match to TRBD1 (6 bases). The CDR3 has 13 amino acids. Germline V CDR1 and CDR2: SGHTA, FQGTGA. V lost 2 bases to trimming and J lost 9 bases, with 13 bases between them.

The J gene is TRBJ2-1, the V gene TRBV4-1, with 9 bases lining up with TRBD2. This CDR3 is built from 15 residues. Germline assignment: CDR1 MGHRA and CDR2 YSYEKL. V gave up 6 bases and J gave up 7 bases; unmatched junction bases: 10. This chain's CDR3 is CASRLRLAGLNEQFF. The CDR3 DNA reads TGCGCCAGCAGACTGAGGCTAGCGGGGCTAAATGAGCAGTTCTTC.

CDR3 nucleotide sequence: TGCGCCAGCAGCATCCCCAGGGGTGACGAGCAGTACTTC. Its protein product is CASSIPRGDEQYF. The chain combines TRBV5-1 with TRBJ2-7; D perhaps matches TRBD1 (6 bases). The CDR3 is made up of 13 amino acids. Trimming left V 4 bases short and J 5 bases short, with 13 bases between. Germline V gene lookup returns CDR1 SGHRS and CDR2 YFSETQ.

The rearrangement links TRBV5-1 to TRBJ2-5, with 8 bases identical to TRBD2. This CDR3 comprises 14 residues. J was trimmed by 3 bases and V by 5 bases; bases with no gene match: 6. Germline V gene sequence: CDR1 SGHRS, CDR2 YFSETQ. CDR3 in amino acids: CASSIGGAKETQYF. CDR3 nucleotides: TGCGCCAGCAGTATCGGGGGGGCCAAAGAGACCCAGTACTTC.

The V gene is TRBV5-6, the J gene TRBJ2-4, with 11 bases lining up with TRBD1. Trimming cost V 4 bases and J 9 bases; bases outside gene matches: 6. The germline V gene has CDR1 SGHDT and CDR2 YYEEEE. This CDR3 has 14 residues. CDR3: CASSQDRGLGIQYF. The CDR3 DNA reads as TGTGCCAGCAGCCAGGACAGGGGGCTAGGCATTCAGTACTTC.

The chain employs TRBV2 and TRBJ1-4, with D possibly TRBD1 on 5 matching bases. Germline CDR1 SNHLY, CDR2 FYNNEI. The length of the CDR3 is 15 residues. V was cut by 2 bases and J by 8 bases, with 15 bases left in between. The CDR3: CASSELTPGGEKLFF. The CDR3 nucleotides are TGTGCCAGCAGTGAACTGACCCCGGGGGGGGAAAAACTGTTTTTT.

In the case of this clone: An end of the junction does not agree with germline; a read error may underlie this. This CDR3 reads CSSSLRTGENEKLFF. CDR3 nucleotide sequence: TGTTCCAGCAGCCTAAGGACAGGGGAGAATGAAAAACTGTTTTTT. The chain carries TRBV7-9 and TRBJ1-4; 9 bases align to TRBD1. The CDR3 covers 15 residues. The germline CDR1 and CDR2 sequences are SEHNR and FQNEAQ (reference sequence). Full variable domain (missing parts from reference TRBV7-9 and TRBJ1-4): DTGVSQNPRHKITKRGQNVTFRCDPISEHNRLYWYRQTLGQGPEFLTYFQNEAQLEKSRLLSDRFSAERPKGSFSTLEIQRTEQGDSAMYLCSSSLRTGENEKLFFGSGTQLSVL.

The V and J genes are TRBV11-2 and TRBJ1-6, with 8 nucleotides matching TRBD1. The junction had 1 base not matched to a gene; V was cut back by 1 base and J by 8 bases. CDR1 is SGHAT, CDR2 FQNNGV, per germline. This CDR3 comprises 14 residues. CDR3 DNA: TGTGCCAGCAGCTTAGCACAGGGGGATTCACCCCTCCACTTT. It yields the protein CASSLAQGDSPLHF.

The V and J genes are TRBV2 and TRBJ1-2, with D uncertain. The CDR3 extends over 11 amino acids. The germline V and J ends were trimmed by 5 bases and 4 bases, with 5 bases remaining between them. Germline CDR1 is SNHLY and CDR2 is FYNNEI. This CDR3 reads CASSLIYGYTF. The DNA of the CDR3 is TGTGCCAGCAGTTTAATCTATGGCTACACCTTC. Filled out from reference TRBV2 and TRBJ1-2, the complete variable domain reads EPEVTQTPSHQVTQMGQEVILRCVPISNHLYFYWYRQILGQKVEFLVSFYNNEISEKSEIFDDQFSVERPDGSNFTLKIRSTKLEDSAMYFCASSLIYGYTFGSGTRLTVV.

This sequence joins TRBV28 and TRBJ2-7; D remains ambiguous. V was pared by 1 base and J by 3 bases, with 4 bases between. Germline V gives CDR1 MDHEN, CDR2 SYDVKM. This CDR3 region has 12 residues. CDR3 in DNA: TGTGCCAGCAGTTTATACAGCTACGAGCAGTACTTC. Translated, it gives CASSLYSYEQYF.

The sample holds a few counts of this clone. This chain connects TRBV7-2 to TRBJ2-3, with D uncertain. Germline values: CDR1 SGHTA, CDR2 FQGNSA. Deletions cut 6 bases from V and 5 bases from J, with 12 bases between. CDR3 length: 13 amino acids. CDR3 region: CASSISYQDTQYF. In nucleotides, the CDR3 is TGTGCCAGCAGTATTAGTTACCAAGATACGCAGTATTTT.

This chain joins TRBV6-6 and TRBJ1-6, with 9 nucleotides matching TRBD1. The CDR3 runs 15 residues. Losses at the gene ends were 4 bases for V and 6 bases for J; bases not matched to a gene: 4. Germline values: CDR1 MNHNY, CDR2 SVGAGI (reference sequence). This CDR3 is CASSSRTGVNSPLHF. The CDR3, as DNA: TGTGCCAGCAGTTCCCGGACAGGGGTTAATTCACCCCTCCACTTT.

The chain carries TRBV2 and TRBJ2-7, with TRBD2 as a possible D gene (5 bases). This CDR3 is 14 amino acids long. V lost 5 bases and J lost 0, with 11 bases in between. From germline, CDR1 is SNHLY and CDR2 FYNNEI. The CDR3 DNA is TGTGCCAGCAGTTTAGCGCAGAGCTCCTACGAGCAGTACTTC. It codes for CASSLAQSSYEQYF.

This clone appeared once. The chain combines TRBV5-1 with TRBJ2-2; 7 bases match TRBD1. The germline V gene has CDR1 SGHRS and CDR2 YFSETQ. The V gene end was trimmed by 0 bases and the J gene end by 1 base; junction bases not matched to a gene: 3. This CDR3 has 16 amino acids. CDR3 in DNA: TGCGCCAGCAGCTTGGCCCAGGGGGTGAACACCGGGGAGCTGTTTTTT. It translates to CASSLAQGVNTGELFF.

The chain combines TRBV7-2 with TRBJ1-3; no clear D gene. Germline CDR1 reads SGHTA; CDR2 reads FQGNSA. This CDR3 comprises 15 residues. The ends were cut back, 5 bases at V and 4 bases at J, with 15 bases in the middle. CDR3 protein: CASSLAGGSGNTIYF. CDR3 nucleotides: TGTGCCAGCAGCCTTGCAGGAGGTTCGGGAAACACCATATATTTT. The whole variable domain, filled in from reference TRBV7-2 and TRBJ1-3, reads GAGVSQSPSNKVTEKGKDVELRCDPISGHTALYWYRQSLGQGLEFLIYFQGNSAPDKSGLPSDRFSAERTGGSVSTLTIQRTQQEDSAVYLCASSLAGGSGNTIYFGEGSWLTVV.

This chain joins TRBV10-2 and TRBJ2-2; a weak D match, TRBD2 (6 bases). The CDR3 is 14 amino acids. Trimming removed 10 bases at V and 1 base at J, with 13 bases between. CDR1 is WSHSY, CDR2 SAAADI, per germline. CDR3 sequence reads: CATYWGVNTGELFF. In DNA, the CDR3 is TGCGCCACCTATTGGGGGGTGAACACCGGGGAGCTGTTTTTT.

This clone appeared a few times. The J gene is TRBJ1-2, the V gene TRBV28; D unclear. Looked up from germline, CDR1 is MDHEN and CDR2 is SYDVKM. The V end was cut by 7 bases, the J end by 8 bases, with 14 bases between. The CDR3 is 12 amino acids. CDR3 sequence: CASTLGRGGYTF. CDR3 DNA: TGTGCCAGCACCCTTGGCCGGGGAGGCTACACCTTC.

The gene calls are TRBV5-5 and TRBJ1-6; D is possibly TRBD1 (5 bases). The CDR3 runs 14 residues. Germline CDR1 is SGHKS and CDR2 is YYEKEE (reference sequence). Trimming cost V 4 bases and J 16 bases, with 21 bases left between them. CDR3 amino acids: CASSLYSTGRELHF. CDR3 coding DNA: TGTGCCAGCAGCCTCTACTCTACAGGCAGGGAACTCCACTTT.

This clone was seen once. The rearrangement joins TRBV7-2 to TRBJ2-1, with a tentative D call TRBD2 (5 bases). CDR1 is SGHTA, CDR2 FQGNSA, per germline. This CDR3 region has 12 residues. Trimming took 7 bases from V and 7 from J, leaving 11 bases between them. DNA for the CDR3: TGTGCCAGCACCCAGGAGCGGAATGAGCAGTTCTTC. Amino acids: CASTQERNEQFF.

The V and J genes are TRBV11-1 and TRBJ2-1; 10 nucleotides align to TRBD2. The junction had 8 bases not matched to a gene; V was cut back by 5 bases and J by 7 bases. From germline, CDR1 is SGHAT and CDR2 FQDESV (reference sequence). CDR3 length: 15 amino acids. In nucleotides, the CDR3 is TGTGCCAGCAGCCGAATAGCGGGAGGCAATAATGAGCAGTTCTTC. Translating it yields CASSRIAGGNNEQFF.

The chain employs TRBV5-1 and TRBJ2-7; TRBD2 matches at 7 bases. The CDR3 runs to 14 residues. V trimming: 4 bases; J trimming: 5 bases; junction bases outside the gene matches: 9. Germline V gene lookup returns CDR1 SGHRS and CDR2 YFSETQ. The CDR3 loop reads CASSPTSNMDEQYF. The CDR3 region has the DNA TGCGCCAGCAGCCCGACTAGCAATATGGACGAGCAGTACTTC.

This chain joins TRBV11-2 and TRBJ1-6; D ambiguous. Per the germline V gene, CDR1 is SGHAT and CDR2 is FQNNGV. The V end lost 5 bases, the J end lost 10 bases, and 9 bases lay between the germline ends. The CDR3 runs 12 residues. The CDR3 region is CASSLYFSPLHF. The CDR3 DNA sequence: TGTGCCAGCAGCCTTTACTTCTCACCCCTCCACTTT.

The CDR3 here is CASSPRTVSVGELFF. CDR3 nucleotides: TGTGCCAGCAGTCCCCGGACAGTTTCCGTCGGGGAGCTGTTTTTT. The genes are TRBV27 and TRBJ2-2; D may be TRBD1 (6 bases). Trimming took off 5 bases at V and 7 bases at J, with 17 bases between the two ends. The CDR3 consists of 15 residues. Germline CDR1 MNHEY, CDR2 SMNVEV (reference sequence).